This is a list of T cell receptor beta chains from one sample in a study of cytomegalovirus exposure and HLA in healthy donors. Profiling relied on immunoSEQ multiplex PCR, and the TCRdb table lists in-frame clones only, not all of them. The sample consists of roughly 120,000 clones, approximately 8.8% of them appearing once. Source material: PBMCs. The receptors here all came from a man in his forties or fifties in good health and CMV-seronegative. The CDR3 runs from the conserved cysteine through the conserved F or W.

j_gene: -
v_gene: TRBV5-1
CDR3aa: CASSLGGDRDHEQYF

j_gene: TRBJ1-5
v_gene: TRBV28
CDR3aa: CASSRTPYRAVIRAQHF

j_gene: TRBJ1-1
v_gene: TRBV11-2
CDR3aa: CASTGGGANTEAFF

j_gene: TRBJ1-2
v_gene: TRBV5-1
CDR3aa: CASRQGQGNYGYTF

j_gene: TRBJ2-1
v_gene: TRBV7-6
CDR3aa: CASSSQLRDREYNEQFF

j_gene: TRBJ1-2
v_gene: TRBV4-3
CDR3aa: CASSQEWGRPNYGYTF

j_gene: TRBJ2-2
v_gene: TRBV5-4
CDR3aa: CASSLGTGGSGELFF

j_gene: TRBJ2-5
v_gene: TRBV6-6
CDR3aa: CASSYSTGGQETQYF

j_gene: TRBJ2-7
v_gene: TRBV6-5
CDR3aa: CASSYGQSSYEQYF

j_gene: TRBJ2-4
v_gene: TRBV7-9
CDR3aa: CASRGPGVELAKNIQYF

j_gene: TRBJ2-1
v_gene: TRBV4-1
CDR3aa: CASSPGDFNEQFF

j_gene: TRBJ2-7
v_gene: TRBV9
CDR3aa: CASSVENSREQYF

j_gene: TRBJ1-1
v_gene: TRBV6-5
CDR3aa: CASILKGRTVEAFF

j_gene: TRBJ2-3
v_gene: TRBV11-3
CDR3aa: CASSSLTDTQYF

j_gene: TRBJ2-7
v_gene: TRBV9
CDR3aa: CASSVTSGTGVHEQYF

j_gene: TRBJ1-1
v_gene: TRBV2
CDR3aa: CASKAGRGTEAFF

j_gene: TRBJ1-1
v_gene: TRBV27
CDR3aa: CASRDSEAFF

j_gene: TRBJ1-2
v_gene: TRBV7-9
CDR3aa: CASSFGTGFNNYGYTF

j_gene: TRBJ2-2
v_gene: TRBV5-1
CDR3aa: CASSLGDRGYTGELFF

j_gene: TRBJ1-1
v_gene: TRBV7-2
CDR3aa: CASSLGRVTEAFF

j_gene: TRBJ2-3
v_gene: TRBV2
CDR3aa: CASRERRGPDTQYF

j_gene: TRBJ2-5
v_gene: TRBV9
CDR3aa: CASSIFPTGQETQYF